The sequence of this TCR beta chain was determined in a study of Ad26.COV2.S vaccination and SARS-CoV-2 variants. The table came from immunoSEQ multiplex PCR; TCRdb's copy has only in-frame clones and leaves some out. The sample consists of over 110,000 clones, 80% to 90% of them appearing once. Germline lookup yields CDR1 SEHNR and CDR2 FQNEAQ (reference sequence). J gave up 5 bases and V 3 bases, and 5 bases lay outside the gene matches. The length of the CDR3 is 15 residues. About this clone itself: The antigen is unknown.

Study-wide points: Responses of spike-specific T cells (both CD8+ and CD4+) reportedly showed substantial breadth after vaccination.

Here the sequenced sample was peripheral blood, taken after recovery from COVID-19. V is TRBV7-9 and J is TRBJ2-7; TRBD1 aligns across 12 bases. This TCR came from a human donor who had recovered from COVID-19. In nucleotides, the CDR3 is TGTGCCAGCAGCTTGGGGGACAGGGGGCTGGACGAGCAGTACTTC. Translated, it gives CASSLGDRGLDEQYF.